A single TCR beta chain is shown here with its context. What it binds is unknown. The sample comes from a study of cytomegalovirus exposure and HLA in healthy donors. Study in general: Out of 150 million to 200 million T cells, an earlier analysis found more than 95 million unique TCR beta sequences in total.

V dropped 5 bases and J dropped 8; count of bases not matched to a gene: 11. The V gene's germline CDR1 is SGHNT and CDR2 YENEEA. The CDR3 contains 15 residues. Study results and caveats: CMV antigen specificity was confirmed in vitro for a few CMV-associated chains. The study listed roughly 150 cytomegalovirus-associated TCR beta chains.

The PCR made use of 60 Vbeta and 13 Jbeta primers. Study processing details: There were around 80 million unique TCR beta chains by a later count, and about 12 million of them were shared. Measured with immunoSEQ multiplex PCR; TCRdb has only the in-frame clones, and not every one. The V and J calls and clone size come from that table; D and trimming were worked out from the DNA. The sample lists roughly 100,000 clones; 83% were seen once. This TCR derives from a man younger than 30 in good health and CMV-seronegative. Sequencing was carried out using PBMCs. The chain joins TRBV11-3 to TRBJ2-3, with 9 bases identical to TRBD1. CDR3 in DNA: TGTGCCAGCAGCGCACCCGGGACAGGGTCGACTACGCAGTATTTT. As protein: CASSAPGTGSTTQYF.